This TCR beta chain was recovered during a study of blood T cell repertoires in COVID-19. Background on the study: Specimens from acute and convalescent COVID-19 originated in the United States, Italy and Spain.

In the original workflow: Amplification with reference gene primers provided the estimates of nucleated cell counts. Assay: immunoSEQ multiplex PCR; the TCRdb copy retains only in-frame clones and omits some. That table gives V, J and clone size, and the DNA gave D and trimming. The table records just under 350,000 clones, about 86% of them present only once. CDR1 is SGDLS, CDR2 YYNGEE, per germline. Trimming cost V 0 bases and J 3 bases; bases outside gene matches: 9. The CDR3 totals 16 residues. V and J are TRBV9 and TRBJ2-7; 7 bases are shared with TRBD2. This clonotype was sampled from a man in his thirties or forties with active or convalescent COVID-19. Sequences were obtained from peripheral blood. CDR3: CASSVAELAAIYEQYF. The CDR3 DNA is TGTGCCAGCAGCGTAGCGGAGCTAGCGGCAATCTACGAGCAGTACTTC.